The 7 T cell receptor beta chains listed next were all sequenced from one sample in a study of blood T cell repertoires in COVID-19. Measured with immunoSEQ multiplex PCR; TCRdb has only the in-frame clones, and not every one. Of about 81,000 clones listed, almost 90% were seen once; the top ten hold 4.8%. Specimen: peripheral blood. Receptors were obtained from a woman at least 80 years old with acute or convalescent COVID-19.

DNA for the CDR3: TGTGCCAGCTCACCCCCCGGGGGGACTACAACCTACGAGCAGTACTTC. It translates to CASSPPGGTTTYEQYF. V and J are TRBV18 and TRBJ2-7, with 7 nucleotides matching TRBD2. The V gene's germline CDR1 is KGHSH and CDR2 LQKENI. The CDR3 length is 16 residues. The J segment lost 2 bases and the V segment lost 3 bases, leaving 10 bases of the junction unmatched.

The sample holds many counts of this clone. This chain connects TRBV9 to TRBJ1-2, with D possibly matching TRBD1 (6 bases). Germline values: CDR1 SGDLS, CDR2 YYNGEE. This CDR3 has 16 amino acids. V was trimmed by 0 bases and J by 3 bases, leaving 15 bases between them. The CDR3 loop is CASSVEGESWDYGYTF. In nucleotides, the CDR3 is TGTGCCAGCAGCGTAGAGGGGGAGTCATGGGACTATGGCTACACCTTC.

The gene calls are TRBV7-2 and TRBJ1-4; D unclear. Trimming stripped 1 base from V and 3 bases from J, with 9 bases between. The CDR3 covers 15 residues. The V gene's germline CDR1 is SGHTA and CDR2 FQGNSA. The CDR3 region has the DNA TGTGCCAGCAGCTTAGGATCCCAGGCTAATGAAAAACTGTTTTTT. Translated: CASSLGSQANEKLFF.

The V gene is TRBV21-1, the J gene TRBJ2-1; the table's D call of TRBD2 was not tested on the DNA. TRBV21-1 is flagged as a pseudogene. This CDR3 has 16 amino acids. The DNA for the CDR3 is TGTGCCAGCAGCCCAGAGGAGAGGGAGTGGTATAATGAGCAGTTCTTC. Its protein product is CASSPEEREWYNEQFF.

The V call is TRBV7-2, the J call TRBJ1-5; D is perhaps TRBD1 (6 bases). The CDR3 runs to 15 residues. Between the trimmed V and J ends, which lost 2 bases and 5 bases, there was a span of 13 bases. CDR1 and CDR2 (germline): SGHTA, FQGNSA. The CDR3 protein is CASSLQQGKDQPQHF. CDR3 coding DNA: TGTGCCAGCAGCTTACAACAGGGCAAGGATCAGCCCCAGCATTTT.

In the case of this clone: Compared with germline, one end of the junction differs, possibly owing to a read error. The rearrangement links TRBV7-7 to TRBJ1-1; D is possibly TRBD1 (5 bases). Germline CDR1 and CDR2: SSHAT and FNYEAQ (reference sequence). This CDR3 is 13 amino acids long. The CDR3 DNA reads as TGTGCTAGCAGCATCAGGGAAAACACTGAAGCTTTCTTT. This encodes CASSIRENTEAFF.

The gene calls are TRBV29-1 and TRBJ1-3, with a weak D call TRBD1 (6 bases). Trimming left V 5 bases short and J 2 bases short, with 16 bases between. Looked up from germline, CDR1 is SQVTM and CDR2 is ANQGSEA. The CDR3 consists of 15 residues. As DNA, the CDR3 is TGCAGCGTTTCTGGGGGCTCAGGGGCTGGAAACACCATATATTTT. It yields the protein CSVSGGSGAGNTIYF.